Below are 5 T cell receptor beta chains sequenced from a single sample in a study of glioma-infiltrating T cells after dendritic cell vaccination. Data came from immunoSEQ multiplex PCR; TCRdb stores just in-frame clones and leaves some out. Here the sample spans about 94,000 clones, over 80% being singletons. Time point meaning: after dendritic cell vaccination, including at tumor progression/relapse. The specimen comprised blood, sampled after dendritic cell vaccination. These receptors all come from a human donor with glioblastoma.

The rearrangement joins TRBV7-2 to TRBJ1-2; D remains unclear. The CDR3 runs 15 residues. Germline V gives CDR1 SGHTA, CDR2 FQGNSA. The ends were cut back, 5 bases at V and 5 bases at J, with 18 bases in the middle. This CDR3 reads CASSPSLSEAYGYTF. CDR3 nucleotides: TGTGCCAGCAGCCCTAGTCTGTCTGAGGCTTATGGCTACACCTTC.

J is TRBJ1-1 and V is TRBV9; 7 nucleotides line up with TRBD1. This CDR3 has 15 residues. Germline V CDR1 and CDR2: SGDLS, YYNGEE. Losses at the gene ends were 3 bases for V and 4 bases for J; bases not matched to a gene: 9. DNA of the CDR3: TGTGCCAGCAGCGCTTCCCCGACAGGGCTCACTGAAGCTTTCTTT. This codes for CASSASPTGLTEAFF.

This rearrangement joins TRBV11-3 to TRBJ1-2, with D uncertain. V gave up 4 bases and J gave up 4 bases, with 10 bases separating them. The CDR3 is 13 residues long. Germline loops: CDR1 SGHNT, CDR2 YENEEA. Here the CDR3 DNA reads TGTGCCAGCAGCTCGACGGCGGGCTATGGCTACACCTTC. This translates into CASSSTAGYGYTF.

This clone was seen more than once but under ten times. The chain is built from TRBV10-3 and TRBJ1-6, with D possibly being TRBD1 (6 bases). The CDR3 runs 13 residues. CDR1 and CDR2 from the germline V gene are ENHRY and SYGVKD. V dropped 6 bases and J dropped 8 bases, with 11 bases sitting between them. CDR3 in DNA: TGTGCCATCAGCGACAGGTCGCATTCACCCCTCCACTTT. As protein: CAISDRSHSPLHF.

The rearrangement joins TRBV4-1 to TRBJ1-1; 10 bases agree with TRBD1. In germline, CDR1 is MGHRA, CDR2 YSYEKL. V trimming: 2 bases; J trimming: 7 bases; junction bases outside the gene matches: 7. The CDR3 is 15 residues long. In DNA form, the CDR3 reads TGCGCCAGCAGCCAACTGACAGGGGGCCGGGGTGAAGCTTTCTTT. Its translation is CASSQLTGGRGEAFF.